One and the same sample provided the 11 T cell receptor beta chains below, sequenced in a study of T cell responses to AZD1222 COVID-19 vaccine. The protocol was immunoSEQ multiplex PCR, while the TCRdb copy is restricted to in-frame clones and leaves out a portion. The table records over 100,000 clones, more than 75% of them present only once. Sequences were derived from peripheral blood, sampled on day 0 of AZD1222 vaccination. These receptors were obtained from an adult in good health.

The DNA of the CDR3 is TGTGCCAGCAGCTCTGACAGGGGTCCCTACGAGCAGTACTTC. Protein product: CASSSDRGPYEQYF. The chain links TRBV5-4 to TRBJ2-7; 8 bases agree with TRBD1. This CDR3 comprises 14 residues. CDR1 is SGHNT, CDR2 YYREEE, per germline (reference sequence). V was pared by 3 bases and J by 2 bases, with 4 bases of the junction left unmatched. Combining the CDR3 with reference TRBV5-4 and TRBJ2-7 gives the whole variable domain ETGVTQSPTHLIKTRGQQVTLRCSSQSGHNTVSWYQQALGQGPQFIFQYYREEENGRGNFPPRFSGLQFPNYSSELNVNALELDDSALYLCASSSDRGPYEQYFGPGTRLTVT.

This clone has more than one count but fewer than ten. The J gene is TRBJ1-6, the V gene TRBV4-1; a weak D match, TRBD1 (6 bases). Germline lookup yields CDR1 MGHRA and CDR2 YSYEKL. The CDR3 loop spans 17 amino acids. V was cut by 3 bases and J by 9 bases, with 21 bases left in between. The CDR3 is CASSQKGHPGDFSPLHF. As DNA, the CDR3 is TGCGCCAGCAGCCAGAAGGGACACCCCGGCGATTTTTCACCCCTCCACTTT.

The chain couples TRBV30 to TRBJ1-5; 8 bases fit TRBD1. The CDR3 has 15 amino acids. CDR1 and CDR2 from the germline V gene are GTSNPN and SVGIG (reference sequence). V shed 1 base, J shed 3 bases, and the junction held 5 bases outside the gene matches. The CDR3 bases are TGTGCCTGGAGTGCCAGGGGGCATCTCAATCAGCCCCAGCATTTT. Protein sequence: CAWSARGHLNQPQHF.

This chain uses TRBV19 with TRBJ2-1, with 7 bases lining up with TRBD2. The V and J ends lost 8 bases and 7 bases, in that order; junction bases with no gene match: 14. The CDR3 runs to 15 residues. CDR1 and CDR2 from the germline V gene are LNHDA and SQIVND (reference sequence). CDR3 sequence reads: CASRERGGPTNEQFF. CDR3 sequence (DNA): TGTGCCAGTCGTGAGCGGGGAGGACCTACTAATGAGCAGTTCTTC. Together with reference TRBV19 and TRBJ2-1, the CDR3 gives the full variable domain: DGGITQSPKYLFRKEGQNVTLSCEQNLNHDAMYWYRQDPGQGLRLIYYSQIVNDFQKGDIAEGYSVSREKKESFPLTVTSAQKNPTAFYLCASRERGGPTNEQFFGPGTRLTVL.

This chain's CDR3 is CASSLGSENSPLHF. CDR3 in DNA: TGTGCCAGCAGCTTAGGGTCAGAGAATTCACCCCTCCACTTT. This chain uses TRBV7-9 with TRBJ1-6; D is unresolved. The germline V gene encodes CDR1 SEHNR and CDR2 FQNEAQ (reference sequence). V lost 1 base and J lost 7, with 8 bases in between. The CDR3 is 14 amino acids.

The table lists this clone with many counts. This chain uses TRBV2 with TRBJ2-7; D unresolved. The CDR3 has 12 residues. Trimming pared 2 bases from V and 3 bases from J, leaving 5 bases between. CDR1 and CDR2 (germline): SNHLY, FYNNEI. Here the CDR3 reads CASSESGYEQYF. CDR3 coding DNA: TGTGCCAGCAGTGAATCGGGCTACGAGCAGTACTTC.

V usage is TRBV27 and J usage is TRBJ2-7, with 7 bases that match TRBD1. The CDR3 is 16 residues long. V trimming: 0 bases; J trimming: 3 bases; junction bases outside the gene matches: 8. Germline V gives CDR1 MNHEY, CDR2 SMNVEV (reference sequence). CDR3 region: CASSLSRGDRLYEQYF. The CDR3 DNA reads TGTGCCAGCAGTTTATCGAGAGGGGACAGACTCTACGAGCAGTACTTC.

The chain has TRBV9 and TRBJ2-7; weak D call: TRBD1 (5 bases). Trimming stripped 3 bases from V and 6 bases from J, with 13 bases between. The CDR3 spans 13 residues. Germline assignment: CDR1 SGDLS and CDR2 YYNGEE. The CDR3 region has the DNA TGTGCCAGCAGCGAGGGATGGACAAGCGAGCAGTACTTC. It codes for CASSEGWTSEQYF.

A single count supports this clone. The CDR3 reads CAWTRGDLDLYTEAFF. DNA of the CDR3: TGTGCCTGGACTCGGGGGGACCTTGACCTCTACACTGAAGCTTTCTTT. This chain joins TRBV30 and TRBJ1-1, with D tentatively TRBD1 (5 bases). The germline CDR1 and CDR2 sequences are GTSNPN and SVGIG (reference sequence). Trimming stripped 4 bases from V and 3 bases from J, with 21 bases between. This CDR3 contains 16 residues.

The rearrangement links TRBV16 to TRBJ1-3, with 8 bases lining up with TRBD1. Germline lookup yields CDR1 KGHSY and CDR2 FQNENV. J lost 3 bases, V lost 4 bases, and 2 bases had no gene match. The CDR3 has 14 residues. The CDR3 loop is CASSPRGLGNTIYF. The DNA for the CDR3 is TGTGCCAGCAGCCCCAGGGGGCTTGGAAACACCATATATTTT.

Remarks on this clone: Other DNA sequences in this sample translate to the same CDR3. DNA of the CDR3: TGTGCCAGCAGTCGACAGGGAACAGATACGCAGTATTTT. Protein sequence: CASSRQGTDTQYF. The chain uses TRBV6-5 and TRBJ2-3, with 7 bases identical to TRBD1. Per the germline V gene, CDR1 is MNHEY and CDR2 is SVGAGI. V gave up 5 bases and J gave up 3 bases; unmatched junction bases: 2. The length of the CDR3 is 13 residues.